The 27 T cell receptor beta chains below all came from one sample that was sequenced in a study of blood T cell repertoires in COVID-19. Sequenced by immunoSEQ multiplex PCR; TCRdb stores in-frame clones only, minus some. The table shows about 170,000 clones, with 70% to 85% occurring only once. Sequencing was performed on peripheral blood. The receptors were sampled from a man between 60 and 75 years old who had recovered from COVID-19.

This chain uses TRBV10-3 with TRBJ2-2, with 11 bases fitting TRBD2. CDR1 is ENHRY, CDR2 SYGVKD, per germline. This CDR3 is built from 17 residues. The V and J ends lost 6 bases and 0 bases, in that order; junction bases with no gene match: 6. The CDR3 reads CAISGPGLAANTGELFF. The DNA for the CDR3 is TGTGCCATCAGCGGGCCGGGACTAGCGGCGAACACCGGGGAGCTGTTTTTT.

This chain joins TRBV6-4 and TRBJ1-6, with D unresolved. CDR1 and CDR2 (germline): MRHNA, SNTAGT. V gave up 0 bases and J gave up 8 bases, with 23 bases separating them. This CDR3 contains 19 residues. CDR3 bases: TGTGCCAGCAGTGACTCGAATACACCGACGACTACCTGGTATTCACCCCTCCACTTT. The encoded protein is CASSDSNTPTTTWYSPLHF.

This chain's CDR3 is CAISEGQGLSGDTQYF. The CDR3 region has the DNA TGTGCCATCAGTGAGGGACAGGGACTCTCGGGGGATACGCAGTATTTT. J is TRBJ2-3 and V is TRBV10-3, with TRBD1 identical over 8 bases. The CDR3 has 16 residues. Germline V gene lookup returns CDR1 ENHRY and CDR2 SYGVKD. J was trimmed by 6 bases and V by 2 bases; bases with no gene match: 10.

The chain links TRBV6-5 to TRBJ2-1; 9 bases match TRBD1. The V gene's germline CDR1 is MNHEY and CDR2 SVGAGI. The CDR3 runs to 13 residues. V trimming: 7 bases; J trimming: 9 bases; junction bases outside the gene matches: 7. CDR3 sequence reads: CASKEQGAGEQFF. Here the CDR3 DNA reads TGTGCCAGCAAAGAACAGGGGGCCGGTGAGCAGTTCTTC.

The CDR3 loop is CASSFRGLVAGVQYF. The CDR3 DNA sequence: TGTGCCAGCAGCTTCCGTGGGTTGGTCGCCGGGGTGCAGTACTTC. V is TRBV11-1 and J is TRBJ2-7; D is perhaps TRBD2 (5 bases). Trimming removed 3 bases at V and 9 bases at J, with 21 bases between. The germline V gene encodes CDR1 SGHAT and CDR2 FQDESV (reference sequence). This CDR3 is built from 15 residues.

CDR3 nucleotide sequence: TGTGCCAGCAGTTACTCATCTGCCGGGACAGACTATGGCTACACCTTC. It codes for CASSYSSAGTDYGYTF. The gene calls are TRBV6-5 and TRBJ1-2; 7 bases align to TRBD1. J gave up 3 bases and V 0 bases, and 7 bases lay outside the gene matches. CDR1 is MNHEY and CDR2 is SVGAGI in the germline V gene. The CDR3 is 16 residues long.

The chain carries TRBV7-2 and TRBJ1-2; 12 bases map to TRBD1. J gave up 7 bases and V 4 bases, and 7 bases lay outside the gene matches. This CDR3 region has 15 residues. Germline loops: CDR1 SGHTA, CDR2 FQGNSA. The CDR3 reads CASSSGQGAPGGYTF. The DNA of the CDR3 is TGTGCCAGCAGCTCGGGACAGGGGGCGCCCGGTGGCTACACCTTC.

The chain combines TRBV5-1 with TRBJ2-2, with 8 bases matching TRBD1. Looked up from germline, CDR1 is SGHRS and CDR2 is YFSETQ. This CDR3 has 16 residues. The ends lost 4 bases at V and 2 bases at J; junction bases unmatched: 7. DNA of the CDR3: TGCGCCAGCAGCCCCGGGACAGGAGCTAACACCGGGGAGCTGTTTTTT. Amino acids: CASSPGTGANTGELFF.

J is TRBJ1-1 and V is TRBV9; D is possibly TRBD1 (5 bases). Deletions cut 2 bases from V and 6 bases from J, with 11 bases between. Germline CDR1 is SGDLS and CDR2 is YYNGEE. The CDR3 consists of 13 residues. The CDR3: CASSVGGGAEAFF. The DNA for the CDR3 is TGTGCCAGCAGCGTCGGGGGTGGGGCTGAAGCTTTCTTT.

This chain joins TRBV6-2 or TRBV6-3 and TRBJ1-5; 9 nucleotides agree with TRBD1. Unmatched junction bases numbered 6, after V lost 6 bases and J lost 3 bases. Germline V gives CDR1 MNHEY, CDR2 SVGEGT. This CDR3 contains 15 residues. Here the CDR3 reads CASSRQGGNNQPQHF. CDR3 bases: TGTGCCAGCAGCCGACAGGGGGGGAACAATCAGCCCCAGCATTTT.

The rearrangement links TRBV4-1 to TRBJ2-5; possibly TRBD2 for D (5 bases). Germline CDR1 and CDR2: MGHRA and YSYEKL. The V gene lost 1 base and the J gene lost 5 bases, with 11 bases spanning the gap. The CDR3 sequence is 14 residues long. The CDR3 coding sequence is TGCGCCAGCAGCCAAGGTTCCGGGAAGGAGACCCAGTACTTC. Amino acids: CASSQGSGKETQYF.

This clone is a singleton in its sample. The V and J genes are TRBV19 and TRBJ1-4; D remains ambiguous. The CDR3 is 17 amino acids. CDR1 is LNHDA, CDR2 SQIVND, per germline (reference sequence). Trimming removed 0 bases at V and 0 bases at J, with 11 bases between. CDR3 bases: TGTGCCAGTAGTATAGAGGTCAGAATTGCAACTAATGAAAAACTGTTTTTT. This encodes CASSIEVRIATNEKLFF.

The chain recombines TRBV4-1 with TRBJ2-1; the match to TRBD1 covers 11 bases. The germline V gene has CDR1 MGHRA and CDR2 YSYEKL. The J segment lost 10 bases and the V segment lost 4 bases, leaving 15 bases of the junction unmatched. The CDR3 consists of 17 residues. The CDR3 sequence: CASSRPLRDRGNPEQFF. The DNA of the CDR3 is TGCGCCAGCAGCCGCCCCCTCCGGGACAGGGGGAACCCCGAGCAGTTCTTC.

This chain's CDR3 is CASSPGVEKLFF. The CDR3 DNA follows: TGTGCCAGCAGCCCAGGGGTGGAAAAACTGTTTTTT. This chain joins TRBV3-1 (or the pseudogene TRBV3-2) and TRBJ1-4; the D gene is possibly TRBD1 (6 bases). The CDR3 runs 12 residues. CDR1 is LGHDT, CDR2 YNNKEL, per germline (reference sequence). The V end lost 4 bases, the J end lost 8 bases, and 8 bases lay between the germline ends.

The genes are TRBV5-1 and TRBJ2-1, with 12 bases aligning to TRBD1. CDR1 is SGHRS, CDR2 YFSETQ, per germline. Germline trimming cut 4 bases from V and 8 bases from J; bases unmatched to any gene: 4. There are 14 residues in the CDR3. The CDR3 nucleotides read TGCGCCAGCAGCGGGGGACAGGGGGCCGATGAGCAGTTCTTC. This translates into CASSGGQGADEQFF.

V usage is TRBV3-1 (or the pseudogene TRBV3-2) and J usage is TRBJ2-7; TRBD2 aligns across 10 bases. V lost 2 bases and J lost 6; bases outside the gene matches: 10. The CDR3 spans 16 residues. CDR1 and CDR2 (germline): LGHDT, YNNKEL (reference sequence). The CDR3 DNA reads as TGTGCCAGCAGCCAACATCCGGGACTAGCGTTAGGCGAGCAGTACTTC. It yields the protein CASSQHPGLALGEQYF.

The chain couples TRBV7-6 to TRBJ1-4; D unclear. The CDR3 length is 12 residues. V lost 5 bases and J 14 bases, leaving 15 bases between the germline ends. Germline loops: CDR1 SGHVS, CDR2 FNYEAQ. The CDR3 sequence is CASSPAGWGLFF. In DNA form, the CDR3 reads TGTGCCAGCAGCCCAGCGGGTTGGGGTCTGTTTTTT.

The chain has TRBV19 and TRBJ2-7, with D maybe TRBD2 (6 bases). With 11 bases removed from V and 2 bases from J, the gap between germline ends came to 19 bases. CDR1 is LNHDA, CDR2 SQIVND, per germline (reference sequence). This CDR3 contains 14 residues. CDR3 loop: CASRASATPYEQYF. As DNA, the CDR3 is TGTGCCTCTCGGGCTAGCGCTACTCCCTACGAGCAGTACTTC.

Here the CDR3 DNA reads TGCAGCGCTCGACAGGGATCGGGGCCCCAGCATTTT. This codes for CSARQGSGPQHF. V usage is TRBV29-1 and J usage is TRBJ1-5; TRBD1 matches at 7 bases. This CDR3 spans 12 amino acids. The V segment lost 7 bases and the J segment 9 bases; nucleotides outside the gene matches: 9. CDR1 and CDR2 from the germline V gene are SQVTM and ANQGSEA.

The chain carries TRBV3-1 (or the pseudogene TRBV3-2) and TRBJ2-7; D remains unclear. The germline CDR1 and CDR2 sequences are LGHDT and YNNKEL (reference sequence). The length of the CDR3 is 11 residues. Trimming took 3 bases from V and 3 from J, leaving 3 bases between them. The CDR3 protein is CASSQSYEQYF. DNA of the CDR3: TGTGCCAGCAGCCAGAGCTACGAGCAGTACTTC.

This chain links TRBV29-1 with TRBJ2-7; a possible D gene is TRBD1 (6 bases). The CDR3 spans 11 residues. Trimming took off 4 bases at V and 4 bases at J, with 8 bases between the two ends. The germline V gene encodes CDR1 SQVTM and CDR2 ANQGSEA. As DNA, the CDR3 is TGCAGCGTTGGGACAGATTACGAGCAGTACTTC. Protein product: CSVGTDYEQYF.

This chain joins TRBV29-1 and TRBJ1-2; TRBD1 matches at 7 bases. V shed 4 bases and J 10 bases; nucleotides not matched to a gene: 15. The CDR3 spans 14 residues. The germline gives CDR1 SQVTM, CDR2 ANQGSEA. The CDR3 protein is CSVVGRQGRLYYTF. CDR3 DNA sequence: TGCAGCGTTGTGGGGAGACAGGGACGTTTGTACTACACCTTC.

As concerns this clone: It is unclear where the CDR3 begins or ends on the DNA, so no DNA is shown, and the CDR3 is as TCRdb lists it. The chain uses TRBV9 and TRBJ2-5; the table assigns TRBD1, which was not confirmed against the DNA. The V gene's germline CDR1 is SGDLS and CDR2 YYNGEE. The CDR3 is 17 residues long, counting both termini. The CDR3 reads CASSSSSKDSFQETQYF.

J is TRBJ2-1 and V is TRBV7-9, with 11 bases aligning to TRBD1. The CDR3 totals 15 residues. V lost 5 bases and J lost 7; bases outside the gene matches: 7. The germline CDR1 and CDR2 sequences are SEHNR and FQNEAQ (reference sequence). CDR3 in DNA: TGTGCCAGCAGCGAACCGGGACAGGGGGAGAATGAGCAGTTCTTC. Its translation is CASSEPGQGENEQFF.

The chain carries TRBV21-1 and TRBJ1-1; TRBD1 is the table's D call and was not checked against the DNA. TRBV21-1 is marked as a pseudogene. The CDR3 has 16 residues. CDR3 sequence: CASSISGTGVDTEAFF. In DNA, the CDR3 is TGTGCCAGCAGCATTTCCGGGACAGGGGTTGACACTGAAGCTTTCTTT.

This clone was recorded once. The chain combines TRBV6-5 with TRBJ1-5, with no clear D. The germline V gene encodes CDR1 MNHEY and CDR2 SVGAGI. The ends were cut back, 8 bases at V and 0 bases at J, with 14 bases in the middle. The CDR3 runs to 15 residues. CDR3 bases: TGTGCCAGCCGGGGTGACGGTAATAGCAATCAGCCCCAGCATTTT. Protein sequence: CASRGDGNSNQPQHF.

The CDR3 spells CASSQASGHTYIQYF. The DNA of the CDR3 is TGTGCCAGCAGCCAAGCTTCGGGACACACCTACATTCAGTACTTC. The rearrangement uses TRBV3-1 (or the pseudogene TRBV3-2) and TRBJ2-4; perhaps TRBD1 as D (6 bases). Per the germline V gene, CDR1 is LGHDT and CDR2 is YNNKEL (reference sequence). Trimming removed 1 base at V and 8 bases at J, with 15 bases between. The CDR3 loop spans 15 amino acids.